Listed below are T cell receptor beta chains from one sample, sequenced in a study of Graves' ophthalmopathy and Graves' hyperthyroidism. MiXCR, run by TCRdb on the multiplex PCR reads, gives a single entry per CDR3 protein. Of a few hundred thousand distinct CDR3 sequences listed, about 16% are singletons. The sequencing sample was made of peripheral blood. These receptors all stem from a young woman with stable Graves' hyperthyroidism. Both conserved end residues are part of each CDR3. A D gene is named only where the DNA matches it firmly. Only some rows state a clone size, as once, few, many or a class for expanded clones.

J: TRBJ2-2; V: TRBV28; length: 13; size: .; D: .; DNA: TGTGCCAGCAGCTGGGACATTTCTAGGGAGCTGTTTTTT; CDR3: CASSWDISRELFF
J: TRBJ1-6; V: TRBV6-2/TRBV6-3; length: 14; size: many; D: TRBD1; DNA: TGTGCCAGCGCATACAGGGGATATAATTCACCCCTCCACTTT; CDR3: CASAYRGYNSPLHF
J: TRBJ1-2; V: TRBV5-1; length: 15; size: few; D: TRBD1; DNA: TGCGCCAGCAGCTTGGTGGGACAGGAAGACTATGGCTACACCTTC; CDR3: CASSLVGQEDYGYTF
J: TRBJ1-1; V: TRBV6-5; length: 13; size: .; D: .; DNA: TGTGCCAGCAGTTTGAGGGTGAGCACTGAAGCTTTCTTT; CDR3: CASSLRVSTEAFF
J: TRBJ2-7; V: TRBV6-5; length: 15; size: many; D: TRBD2; DNA: TGTGCCAGCACCGAGGAGGGCGGGGGGGGATACGAGCAGTACTTC; CDR3: CASTEEGGGGYEQYF
J: TRBJ1-1; V: TRBV12-3/TRBV12-4; length: 18; size: once; D: .; DNA: TGTGCCAGCAGCAGGAGGTACACTAGATTCAGGATGAACACTGAAGCTTTCTTT; CDR3: CASSRRYTRFRMNTEAFF
J: TRBJ2-5; V: TRBV6-2/TRBV6-3; length: 16; size: many; D: TRBD2; DNA: TGTGCCAGCAGGGCGGGACTAGCGGGGGTGCGAGAGACCCAGTACTTC; CDR3: CASRAGLAGVRETQYF
J: TRBJ2-6; V: TRBV2; length: 17; size: many; D: TRBD1; DNA: TGTGCCACCAGCCCTGGACAGGGAGGCTCTGGGGCCAACGTCCTGACTTTC; CDR3: CATSPGQGGSGANVLTF
J: TRBJ1-1; V: TRBV20-1; length: 14; size: many; D: .; DNA: TGCAGTGCCGTCGCCGGGCGGTGGAACACTGAAGCTTTCTTT; CDR3: CSAVAGRWNTEAFF
J: TRBJ2-7; V: TRBV20-1; length: 16; size: many; D: TRBD1; DNA: TGCAGTGCTAGGTGGCACCGGGACAGAGGTACCTACGAGCAGTACTTC; CDR3: CSARWHRDRGTYEQYF
J: TRBJ1-2; V: TRBV7-9; length: 14; size: many; D: .; DNA: TGTGCCAGCAGCTATTTAGAGGGAGAGAATGGCTACACCTTC; CDR3: CASSYLEGENGYTF
J: TRBJ2-5; V: TRBV3-1; length: 14; size: .; D: TRBD1; DNA: TGTGCCAGCAGCGACACAGGGGGCAGTGAGACCCAGTACTTC; CDR3: CASSDTGGSETQYF
J: TRBJ2-3; V: TRBV10-3; length: 13; size: .; D: .; DNA: TGTGCCATCAGTGAGGAGAGATCAGATTCGCAGTATTTT; CDR3: CAISEERSDSQYF
J: TRBJ1-2; V: TRBV11-2; length: 12; size: many; D: .; DNA: TGTGCCAGCAGTCGACAGAGTAATGGCTACACCTTC; CDR3: CASSRQSNGYTF
J: TRBJ2-7; V: TRBV12-3/TRBV12-4; length: 14; size: many; D: .; DNA: TGTGCTAGCAGTCCAAGTTGGAGCGACTACGAGCAGTACTTC; CDR3: CASSPSWSDYEQYF
J: TRBJ1-5; V: TRBV6-5; length: 16; size: many; D: .; DNA: TGTGCCAGCAGTTACTCTGAGGCTGGAAGGGGTCAGCCCCAGCATTTT; CDR3: CASSYSEAGRGQPQHF